Following are 27 T cell receptor beta chains from one sample sequenced in a study of blood T cell repertoires in COVID-19. The method was immunoSEQ multiplex PCR; TCRdb's version includes in-frame clones alone and lacks a portion of them. The table lists approximately 250,000 clones, around 82% of them singletons. Sequenced sample: peripheral blood. The receptors here all came from a human donor in a cohort sampled during active COVID-19.

This rearrangement joins TRBV6-5 to TRBJ1-6; D is unclear. The CDR3 extends over 16 amino acids. V lost 0 bases to trimming and J lost 7 bases, with 13 bases between them. From germline, CDR1 is MNHEY and CDR2 SVGAGI. The CDR3 DNA reads as TGTGCCAGCAGTTACTCGATTGCAGGCGGGAATTCACCCCTCCACTTT. This sequence encodes CASSYSIAGGNSPLHF.

The rearrangement joins TRBV10-3 to TRBJ1-2; a weak D match, TRBD1 (6 bases). This CDR3 is built from 17 residues. Trimming cost V 2 bases and J 5 bases, with 21 bases left between them. The V gene's germline CDR1 is ENHRY and CDR2 SYGVKD. The chain's CDR3 is CAISEGSPQGGGYGYTF. DNA for the CDR3: TGTGCCATCAGTGAGGGTTCCCCTCAGGGAGGGGGGTATGGCTACACCTTC.

The chain has TRBV10-3 and TRBJ1-6, with 8 bases lining up with TRBD1. The germline CDR1 and CDR2 sequences are ENHRY and SYGVKD. The J segment lost 5 bases and the V segment lost 9 bases, leaving 3 bases of the junction unmatched. The CDR3 loop spans 13 amino acids. In nucleotides, the CDR3 is TGTGCCATTGCAGGGGGCGATAATTCACCCCTCCACTTT. Amino acid sequence: CAIAGGDNSPLHF.

The chain employs TRBV6-2 or TRBV6-3 and TRBJ2-7; D unclear. The V end lost 4 bases, the J end lost 9 bases, and 7 bases lay between the germline ends. The V gene's germline CDR1 is MNHEY and CDR2 SVGEGT. This CDR3 is 10 amino acids long. CDR3 coding DNA: TGTGCCAGCAGTTCGCGCGTGCAGTACTTC. This codes for CASSSRVQYF.

Turning to this clone: The same CDR3 can be traced to other DNA sequences in this sample. V usage is TRBV6-6 and J usage is TRBJ1-2, with 7 bases matching TRBD1. The germline V gene encodes CDR1 MNHNY and CDR2 SVGAGI (reference sequence). V lost 5 bases, J lost 3 bases, and 3 bases stayed unmatched. This CDR3 comprises 13 residues. CDR3 loop: CASSPTGDYGYTF. In nucleotides, the CDR3 is TGTGCCAGCAGTCCCACAGGGGACTATGGCTACACCTTC.

This clone was detected only a few times. The V gene is TRBV27, the J gene TRBJ2-2; D uncertain. The length of the CDR3 is 14 residues. V gave up 3 bases and J gave up 1 base, with 6 bases separating them. Germline V CDR1 and CDR2: MNHEY, SMNVEV (reference sequence). CDR3 coding DNA: TGTGCCAGCAGTTTCTCGGTGAACACCGGGGAGCTGTTTTTT. Translation gives CASSFSVNTGELFF.

V and J are TRBV27 and TRBJ2-5, with 7 bases aligning to TRBD1. J was trimmed by 2 bases and V by 2 bases; bases with no gene match: 8. Germline values: CDR1 MNHEY, CDR2 SMNVEV (reference sequence). The CDR3 contains 16 residues. The CDR3 loop reads CASSLGAGGPQETQYF. CDR3 sequence (DNA): TGTGCCAGCAGTTTAGGGGCAGGGGGACCTCAAGAGACCCAGTACTTC.

The chain is built from TRBV5-8 and TRBJ2-3, with D hard to call. Trimming left V 0 bases short and J 5 bases short, with 7 bases between. The CDR3 spans 13 residues. Germline V gives CDR1 SGHTS, CDR2 YDEGEE. The CDR3 nucleotides read TGTGCCAGCAGCTTGGGTTTCATAGATACGCAGTATTTT. Protein sequence: CASSLGFIDTQYF.

V gene TRBV5-1 combines with J gene TRBJ1-1, with 8 bases fitting TRBD1. V lost 4 bases to trimming and J lost 2 bases; unmatched junction nucleotides: 7. CDR3 size: 15 residues. Per the germline V gene, CDR1 is SGHRS and CDR2 is YFSETQ. The CDR3 loop reads CASSGRTGINTEAFF. The CDR3 DNA reads as TGCGCCAGCAGCGGCAGGACAGGGATAAACACTGAAGCTTTCTTT.

This sequence joins TRBV7-6 and TRBJ1-5; D is unresolved. The CDR3 sequence is 13 residues long. Trimming removed 4 bases from V and 0 bases from J, with 4 bases in between. The germline gives CDR1 SGHVS, CDR2 FNYEAQ. The CDR3 protein is CASSSSSNQPQHF. The CDR3 nucleotides read TGTGCCAGCAGCTCCTCTAGCAATCAGCCCCAGCATTTT.

This chain joins TRBV7-9 and TRBJ2-7; TRBD1 is a possible D gene (6 bases). V was pared by 3 bases and J by 1 base, with 16 bases between. This CDR3 has 16 amino acids. CDR1 and CDR2 from the germline V gene are SEHNR and FQNEAQ (reference sequence). This CDR3 is CASSFAALGASYEQYF. DNA for the CDR3: TGTGCCAGCAGCTTCGCGGCTTTGGGGGCTTCCTACGAGCAGTACTTC.

In DNA, the CDR3 is TGTGCCAGCAGCTTAGGTCACCGGACAGGGTCAGATACGCAGTATTTT. This codes for CASSLGHRTGSDTQYF. V is TRBV7-9 and J is TRBJ2-3, with 8 bases that match TRBD1. The germline CDR1 and CDR2 sequences are SEHNR and FQNEAQ (reference sequence). This CDR3 spans 16 amino acids. The V segment lost 1 base and the J segment 4 bases; nucleotides outside the gene matches: 7.

This clone was seen only once. This sequence joins TRBV19 and TRBJ2-5; D may be TRBD2 (6 bases). The CDR3 spans 16 residues. Germline CDR1 LNHDA, CDR2 SQIVND (reference sequence). Deletions cut 5 bases from V and 7 bases from J, with 23 bases between. DNA of the CDR3: TGTGCCAGTAGTGCCACCGGGGCGCGGACCGGGGGGACCCAGTACTTC. Translated, it gives CASSATGARTGGTQYF. The variable domain in full, completed from reference TRBV19 and TRBJ2-5, reads DGGITQSPKYLFRKEGQNVTLSCEQNLNHDAMYWYRQDPGQGLRLIYYSQIVNDFQKGDIAEGYSVSREKKESFPLTVTSAQKNPTAFYLCASSATGARTGGTQYFGPGTRLLVL.

CDR3 region: CASSLRGSEQFF. The CDR3 DNA follows: TGTGCCAGCAGTTTACGAGGGAGTGAGCAGTTCTTC. The rearrangement links TRBV28 to TRBJ2-1; the D gene is possibly TRBD2 (5 bases). This CDR3 comprises 12 residues. Trimming left V 2 bases short and J 9 bases short, with 8 bases between. Looked up from germline, CDR1 is MDHEN and CDR2 is SYDVKM.

This chain joins TRBV2 and TRBJ2-7; TRBD1 matches 7 bases. Germline CDR1 is SNHLY and CDR2 is FYNNEI. Trimming took 6 bases from V and 1 from J; bases not matched to a gene: 15. The CDR3 length is 17 residues. The chain's CDR3 is CASSDFTQGQPSYEQYF. The CDR3, as DNA: TGTGCCAGCAGCGACTTTACTCAGGGACAGCCTTCCTACGAGCAGTACTTC.

The chain uses TRBV7-6 and TRBJ2-7; 15 bases are a match to TRBD2. J lost 0 bases, V lost 3 bases, and 0 bases had no gene match. This CDR3 region has 16 residues. Germline V gene data show CDR1 as SGHVS and CDR2 as FNYEAQ. CDR3 coding DNA: TGTGCCAGCAGCTTGGGACTAGCGGGGGGCTCCTACGAGCAGTACTTC. Translation gives CASSLGLAGGSYEQYF.

The chain recombines TRBV2 with TRBJ1-6; 7 nucleotides match TRBD1. The J segment lost 7 bases and the V segment lost 8 bases, leaving 5 bases of the junction unmatched. CDR1 and CDR2 from the germline V gene are SNHLY and FYNNEI. The CDR3 length is 13 residues. Here the CDR3 reads CASGGTENSPLHF. The CDR3 DNA reads TGTGCCAGCGGAGGGACAGAGAATTCACCCCTCCACTTT.

This clone was seen only once. The CDR3 region is CASSRSGGNEQYF. CDR3 bases: TGTGCCAGCAGCCGCTCGGGGGGTAACGAGCAGTACTTC. The V gene is TRBV3-1 (or the pseudogene TRBV3-2), the J gene TRBJ2-7, with 7 bases that match TRBD2. CDR3 length: 13 amino acids. V lost 4 bases, J lost 5 bases, and 5 bases stayed unmatched. The germline CDR1 and CDR2 sequences are LGHDT and YNNKEL (reference sequence).

This clone is medium-sized by share. The V and J genes are TRBV5-6 and TRBJ1-2; D gene ambiguous. Germline CDR1 reads SGHDT; CDR2 reads YYEEEE. The CDR3 contains 14 residues. The V end lost 0 bases, the J end lost 5 bases, and 11 bases lay between the germline ends. CDR3 protein: CASSLDGVPYGYTF. The CDR3 bases are TGTGCCAGCAGCTTGGACGGGGTCCCATATGGCTACACCTTC.

This clone was recorded a few times. The genes are TRBV5-5 and TRBJ2-3; 10 positions agree with TRBD2. The V gene end was trimmed by 5 bases and the J gene end by 5 bases; junction bases not matched to a gene: 11. The CDR3 has 16 amino acids. Germline V lookup: CDR1 SGHKS, CDR2 YYEKEE (reference sequence). CDR3: CASRPQPGLALDTQYF. CDR3 coding DNA: TGTGCCAGCAGGCCTCAACCGGGACTAGCGTTAGATACGCAGTATTTT.

The chain has TRBV7-9 and TRBJ1-1; 7 bases line up with TRBD1. The ends lost 5 bases at V and 1 base at J; junction bases unmatched: 7. CDR1 and CDR2 from the germline V gene are SEHNR and FQNEAQ (reference sequence). The CDR3 totals 15 residues. The CDR3 DNA follows: TGTGCCAGCAGCCACAGACAGGGTCCGAACACTGAAGCTTTCTTT. Encoded protein: CASSHRQGPNTEAFF.

This chain joins TRBV7-6 and TRBJ1-2; tentative D call: TRBD1 (6 bases). With 2 bases removed from V and 5 bases from J, the gap between germline ends came to 15 bases. The CDR3 covers 15 residues. Germline V lookup: CDR1 SGHVS, CDR2 FNYEAQ. The CDR3 loop reads CASSLTDSLSYGYTF. The CDR3 DNA follows: TGTGCCAGCAGCTTAACGGACAGCTTATCATATGGCTACACCTTC. The full variable domain, rest sourced from reference TRBV7-6 and TRBJ1-2, is GAGVSQSPRYKVTKRGQDVALRCDPISGHVSLYWYRQALGQGPEFLTYFNYEAQQDKSGLPNDRFSAERPEGSISTLTIQRTEQRDSAMYRCASSLTDSLSYGYTFGSGTRLTVV.

This clone was seen once. CDR3 coding DNA: TGTGCCAGCAGCTTATACCCCGGGACAGGGCAAACCTACAATGAGCAGTTCTTC. Protein product: CASSLYPGTGQTYNEQFF. V gene TRBV11-2 combines with J gene TRBJ2-1, with 9 bases matching TRBD1. Germline values: CDR1 SGHAT, CDR2 FQNNGV. CDR3 length: 18 residues. Losses at the gene ends were 2 bases for V and 2 bases for J; bases not matched to a gene: 10.

This chain connects TRBV19 to TRBJ2-7, with D tentatively TRBD1 (7 bases). V lost 9 bases to trimming and J lost 3 bases, with 15 bases between them. The CDR3 covers 13 residues. Germline V CDR1 and CDR2: LNHDA, SQIVND (reference sequence). CDR3 sequence reads: CASSGDRDYEQYF. The CDR3 bases are TGTGCCAGCTCGGGGGACAGAGACTACGAGCAGTACTTC.

J is TRBJ1-3 and V is TRBV5-1; 9 bases agree with TRBD1. There are 17 residues in the CDR3. The junction had 9 bases not matched to a gene; V was cut back by 4 bases and J by 1 base. Germline V gives CDR1 SGHRS, CDR2 YFSETQ. CDR3 loop: CASSVSGTGLSGNTIYF. The DNA of the CDR3 is TGCGCCAGCAGCGTCTCCGGGACAGGGTTATCTGGAAACACCATATATTTT.

The chain joins TRBV5-1 to TRBJ2-1; 13 bases fit TRBD2. CDR1 is SGHRS, CDR2 YFSETQ, per germline. V shed 1 base and J 6 bases; nucleotides not matched to a gene: 1. The CDR3 runs 15 residues. The DNA for the CDR3 is TGCGCCAGCAGCTTGACTAGCGGGAGGGTCAATGAGCAGTTCTTC. This encodes CASSLTSGRVNEQFF.

The count of this clone is one. The chain employs TRBV28 and TRBJ1-6; tentative D call: TRBD1 (6 bases). Trimming removed 5 bases at V and 8 bases at J, with 22 bases between. This CDR3 region has 17 residues. Germline V gene lookup returns CDR1 MDHEN and CDR2 SYDVKM. In nucleotides, the CDR3 is TGTGCCAGCAGTCCCTCAGGCAGAGGAAAGGGGGATTCACCCCTCCACTTT. It codes for CASSPSGRGKGDSPLHF.